Each of the 11 T cell receptor beta chains below was sequenced from the same sample in a study of T cell responses to AZD1222 COVID-19 vaccine. Sequencing used immunoSEQ multiplex PCR; TCRdb keeps in-frame clones, though not all of them. The top ten hold around 7.7% of the sample, which has 90,000 to 150,000 clones, more than 75% seen once. The material sequenced was peripheral blood, taken on day 0 of AZD1222 vaccination. The receptors shown here come from an adult in good health.

The chain recombines TRBV6-2 or TRBV6-3 with TRBJ2-7, with no clear D. The CDR3 length is 13 residues. V was clipped by 2 bases and J by 3 bases, with 8 bases between them. Per germline, CDR1 MNHEY and CDR2 SVGEGT. Here the CDR3 DNA reads TGTGCCAGCAGTTACCCACAACTCTACGAGCAGTACTTC. Protein: CASSYPQLYEQYF.

The table lists this clone with a few counts. The rearrangement links TRBV28 to TRBJ1-1; 9 bases map to TRBD1. The germline V gene encodes CDR1 MDHEN and CDR2 SYDVKM. V was pared by 5 bases and J by 7 bases, with 11 bases of the junction left unmatched. The CDR3 runs 15 residues. The CDR3 is CASSPQGAANGEAFF. CDR3 bases: TGTGCCAGCAGTCCACAGGGGGCGGCTAATGGTGAAGCTTTCTTT.

The chain uses TRBV15 and TRBJ2-7, with TRBD2 identical over 12 bases. V was pared by 5 bases and J by 1 base, with 3 bases of the junction left unmatched. Looked up from germline, CDR1 is LNHNV and CDR2 is YYDKDF (reference sequence). CDR3 length: 15 residues. The chain's CDR3 is CATSGTSGRSYEQYF. CDR3 DNA sequence: TGTGCCACCAGCGGCACTAGCGGGAGGTCCTACGAGCAGTACTTC.

This sequence joins TRBV7-8 and TRBJ2-1, with D possibly matching TRBD2 (5 bases). This CDR3 is 15 amino acids long. CDR1 and CDR2 (germline): SGHVS, FQNEAQ. V was pared by 5 bases and J by 3 bases, with 14 bases between. The CDR3 DNA reads TGTGCCAGCAGCACACGACGGGCGGGCTACAATGAGCAGTTCTTC. This codes for CASSTRRAGYNEQFF.

The rearrangement links TRBV3-1 (or the pseudogene TRBV3-2) to TRBJ2-7, with no clear D. The CDR3 has 14 amino acids. V lost 1 base, J lost 2 bases, and 9 bases lay in between. CDR1 is LGHDT and CDR2 is YNNKEL in the germline V gene (reference sequence). The CDR3 coding sequence is TGTGCCAGCAGCCAAGCCAGCTTCACCTACGAGCAGTACTTC. This codes for CASSQASFTYEQYF.

The V and J genes are TRBV10-1 and TRBJ2-4; D may correspond to TRBD1 or TRBD2 (5 bases each). V shed 6 bases and J shed 6 bases, with 18 bases lying between them. The CDR3 contains 15 residues. Germline assignment: CDR1 WNHNN and CDR2 SYGVQD (reference sequence). CDR3 in DNA: TGCGCCAGCAGATCCCCGGGACCAAGTAGAAACATTCAGTACTTC. Protein sequence: CASRSPGPSRNIQYF.

This sequence joins TRBV4-1 and TRBJ2-5; the D is unclear. CDR1 is MGHRA and CDR2 is YSYEKL in the germline V gene. The CDR3 extends over 14 amino acids. V was shortened by 0 bases and J by 2 bases, with 7 bases between the two germline ends. CDR3 protein: CASSQDPLQETQYF. The CDR3 DNA reads as TGCGCCAGCAGCCAAGATCCCCTACAAGAGACCCAGTACTTC.

This chain links TRBV19 with TRBJ2-4; D might be TRBD1 (6 bases). The germline V gene encodes CDR1 LNHDA and CDR2 SQIVND (reference sequence). V was trimmed by 7 bases and J by 2 bases, leaving 15 bases between them. The CDR3 totals 15 residues. CDR3 sequence: CASTTGLRPKNIQYF. CDR3 bases: TGTGCCAGTACCACAGGGCTTCGGCCCAAAAACATTCAGTACTTC.

This clone was recorded a few times. This sequence joins TRBV21-1 and TRBJ2-7; the table calls TRBD2, which could not be checked here. TRBV21-1 is recorded as a pseudogene. This CDR3 comprises 17 residues. The DNA of the CDR3 is TGTGCCAGCAGCAAACCCCGGGACTCACGGCACTCCTACGAGCAGTACTTC. As protein: CASSKPRDSRHSYEQYF.

This clone was detected only once. A read error may account for a junction end that differs from germline. This CDR3 reads CASSQEPLF. The DNA of the CDR3 is TGTGCCAGCAGCCAAGAACCCCTCTTC. V is TRBV3-1 (or the pseudogene TRBV3-2) and J is TRBJ2-7; no definite D call. The length of the CDR3 is 9 residues. Germline-derived CDR1 and CDR2 are LGHDT and YNNKEL (reference sequence).

The rearrangement joins TRBV5-4 to TRBJ2-1; no definite D call. V was trimmed by 0 bases and J by 1 base, leaving 5 bases between them. CDR1 and CDR2 from the germline V gene are SGHNT and YYREEE (reference sequence). This CDR3 spans 14 amino acids. CDR3 loop: CASSLEVSYNEQFF. CDR3 in DNA: TGTGCCAGCAGCTTGGAGGTTTCCTACAATGAGCAGTTCTTC.